These T cell receptor beta chains were read from a single sample in a study of beta chain features in type 1 diabetes. Repertoires were generated with immunoSEQ multiplex PCR, while TCRdb's copy carries only in-frame clones and drops some. The profile shows fewer than 350,000 clones, about 20% of them singletons. Sample: naive CD4+ T cells from blood. The receptors stem from a woman in her late teens or twenties in good health. Each CDR3 is given with its conserved first and last residue. The D gene is left open where the match is weak. Expanded clones are given a class, and other clones once, few, many or no size at all.

CDR3nt: TGTGCCAGCTCACCACCGGGGCCTCTCTCCTACAATGAGCAGTTCTTC
CDR3aa: CASSPPGPLSYNEQFF
v_gene: TRBV18
abundance: once
j_gene: TRBJ2-1
d_gene: .

CDR3nt: TGTGCCTGGAGTCCAGGGCGTAGCAATCAGCCCCAGCATTTT
CDR3aa: CAWSPGRSNQPQHF
v_gene: TRBV30
abundance: .
j_gene: TRBJ1-5
d_gene: .

CDR3nt: TGTGCCAGCAGCGCCGCTAGCGGGACGGCCTACGAGCAGTACTTC
CDR3aa: CASSAASGTAYEQYF
v_gene: TRBV7-2
abundance: .
j_gene: TRBJ2-7
d_gene: TRBD2

CDR3nt: TGTGCCAGCAGCCGGGACTTATCCTCCTACGAGCAGTACTTC
CDR3aa: CASSRDLSSYEQYF
v_gene: TRBV2
abundance: few
j_gene: TRBJ2-7
d_gene: .

CDR3nt: TGCGCCAGCAGCCAAGAAGGAGCAGCGGGTCAGCCCCAGCATTTT
CDR3aa: CASSQEGAAGQPQHF
v_gene: TRBV4-3
abundance: few
j_gene: TRBJ1-5
d_gene: .

CDR3nt: TGTGCCAGCAGTCTCAGCTCTGGAAACACCATATATTTT
CDR3aa: CASSLSSGNTIYF
v_gene: TRBV25-1
abundance: .
j_gene: TRBJ1-3
d_gene: .

CDR3nt: TGTGCCACCACAGGGGGCCGCGGGGAGCTGTTTTTT
CDR3aa: CATTGGRGELFF
v_gene: TRBV10-3
abundance: .
j_gene: TRBJ2-2
d_gene: TRBD1

CDR3nt: TGTGCCAGCAGCTTAGGGAGAGGGCGGGAGGGAGTTAGCGAGCAGTACTTC
CDR3aa: CASSLGRGREGVSEQYF
v_gene: TRBV11-2
abundance: .
j_gene: TRBJ2-7
d_gene: TRBD2

CDR3nt: TGTGCCTGGAGTGTCAGTCAGGGCTACACCTTC
CDR3aa: CAWSVSQGYTF
v_gene: TRBV30
abundance: .
j_gene: TRBJ1-2
d_gene: .

CDR3nt: TGCGCCAGCAGCCTCGGACAGGGCCTAGGGGAGACCCAGTACTTC
CDR3aa: CASSLGQGLGETQYF
v_gene: TRBV4-1
abundance: .
j_gene: TRBJ2-5
d_gene: TRBD1

CDR3nt: TGTGCCAGCAGCCCTCGGACAGGCTCCTACGAGCAGTACTTC
CDR3aa: CASSPRTGSYEQYF
v_gene: TRBV11-2
abundance: few
j_gene: TRBJ2-7
d_gene: TRBD1

CDR3nt: TGTGCCAGCAGCTTGGGAACCCCCTGGGGCAAGACCTACGAGCAGTACTTC
CDR3aa: CASSLGTPWGKTYEQYF
v_gene: TRBV5-6
abundance: few
j_gene: TRBJ2-7
d_gene: .

CDR3nt: TGTGCCAGCAGCTTAAGCAGGGTCCACGAGCAGTACTTC
CDR3aa: CASSLSRVHEQYF
v_gene: TRBV5-7
abundance: few
j_gene: TRBJ2-7
d_gene: .

CDR3nt: TGTGCCAGCAGCGGCACCGGGACTAGCGATAAGCAGTACTTC
CDR3aa: CASSGTGTSDKQYF
v_gene: TRBV9
abundance: few
j_gene: TRBJ2-7
d_gene: TRBD2

CDR3nt: TGTGCCAGCAGCGTAGGACTGCTGAACACCGGGGAGCTGTTTTTT
CDR3aa: CASSVGLLNTGELFF
v_gene: TRBV9
abundance: few
j_gene: TRBJ2-2
d_gene: .

CDR3nt: TGCGCCAGCAGCCTTAACAGGGTTATGAGGGATGGCTACACCTTC
CDR3aa: CASSLNRVMRDGYTF
v_gene: TRBV4-1
abundance: few
j_gene: TRBJ1-2
d_gene: .

CDR3nt: TGCGCCAGCAGTGCCGACACAGGGAGCGGCAATCAGCCCCAGCATTTT
CDR3aa: CASSADTGSGNQPQHF
v_gene: TRBV4-3
abundance: .
j_gene: TRBJ1-5
d_gene: .

CDR3nt: TGTGCCAGCGCCGGGACACAATATCAGCCCCAGCATTTT
CDR3aa: CASAGTQYQPQHF
v_gene: TRBV7-8
abundance: .
j_gene: TRBJ1-5
d_gene: .

CDR3nt: TGTGCCATCAGTGGGCCGGAGACAGGGACCCGGGAGCAGTTCTTC
CDR3aa: CAISGPETGTREQFF
v_gene: TRBV10-3
abundance: .
j_gene: TRBJ2-1
d_gene: TRBD1

CDR3nt: TGTGCCAGCAGCGTAGATGTGGGGGCCACTGAAGCTTTCTTT
CDR3aa: CASSVDVGATEAFF
v_gene: TRBV9
abundance: .
j_gene: TRBJ1-1
d_gene: .

CDR3nt: TGTGCCAGCGGGGGACTAGCGGAAGAGACCCAGTACTTC
CDR3aa: CASGGLAEETQYF
v_gene: TRBV9
abundance: few
j_gene: TRBJ2-5
d_gene: TRBD2

CDR3nt: TGTGCCAGCAGGTCCGGGTCCTTCTATGGCTACACCTTC
CDR3aa: CASRSGSFYGYTF
v_gene: TRBV11-2
abundance: .
j_gene: TRBJ1-2
d_gene: .

CDR3nt: TGCGCCAGCAGCCCACGCGGTGCGGGAGGCCGGAACACCGGGGAGCTGTTTTTT
CDR3aa: CASSPRGAGGRNTGELFF
v_gene: TRBV5-1
abundance: once
j_gene: TRBJ2-2
d_gene: TRBD2

CDR3nt: TGTGCCAGCAGTGAAGCGCTTCAGGCTGAGCAGTTCTTC
CDR3aa: CASSEALQAEQFF
v_gene: TRBV6-1
abundance: few
j_gene: TRBJ2-1
d_gene: .

CDR3nt: TGTGCCACCAGCAGAGCAGGGTTCTACGAGCAGTACTTC
CDR3aa: CATSRAGFYEQYF
v_gene: TRBV15
abundance: few
j_gene: TRBJ2-7
d_gene: .